One sample yielded the 3 T cell receptor beta chains listed below, sequenced in a study of cytomegalovirus exposure and HLA in healthy donors. Researchers ran the PCR with 60 Vbeta and 13 Jbeta primers. The assay was immunoSEQ multiplex PCR, and TCRdb's table has in-frame clones only and misses some. This sample has about 190,000 clones; 81% occur once, and the top ten carry around 1.9%. Sample: PBMCs. The receptors originated from a man aged 18 to 29 in good health and CMV-seronegative.

The chain employs TRBV7-2 and TRBJ1-2; D possibly corresponds to TRBD1 (5 bases). The V end lost 5 bases, the J end lost 4 bases, and 11 bases lay between the germline ends. Germline assignment: CDR1 SGHTA and CDR2 FQGNSA. The CDR3 runs 13 residues. CDR3 in DNA: TGTGCCAGCAGCCCACGGGGGGGCTATGGCTACACCTTC. This translates into CASSPRGGYGYTF.

This clone was counted a single time. The chain joins TRBV6-1 to TRBJ2-1, with D possibly being TRBD2 (6 bases). Trimming pared 4 bases from V and 0 bases from J, leaving 13 bases between. Germline V gene lookup returns CDR1 MNHNS and CDR2 SASEGT. The CDR3 contains 16 residues. The CDR3 nucleotides read TGTGCCAGCAGTGGGGGACTTCATAGCTCCTACAATGAGCAGTTCTTC. Its protein product is CASSGGLHSSYNEQFF.

A note on this clone: Relative to the germline gene, one junction end is altered; a read error may explain this. Other DNA variants within this sample encode the same CDR3. The rearrangement uses TRBV5-4 and TRBJ2-6, with TRBD1 as a possible D gene (5 bases). This CDR3 contains 15 residues. The germline CDR1 and CDR2 sequences are SGHNT and YYREEE (reference sequence). This CDR3 is CASSLRGSGANVLTF. For the CDR3, the DNA is TGTGCCAGCAGCTTGAGAGGCTCTGGGGCCAACGTCTTGACTTTC.